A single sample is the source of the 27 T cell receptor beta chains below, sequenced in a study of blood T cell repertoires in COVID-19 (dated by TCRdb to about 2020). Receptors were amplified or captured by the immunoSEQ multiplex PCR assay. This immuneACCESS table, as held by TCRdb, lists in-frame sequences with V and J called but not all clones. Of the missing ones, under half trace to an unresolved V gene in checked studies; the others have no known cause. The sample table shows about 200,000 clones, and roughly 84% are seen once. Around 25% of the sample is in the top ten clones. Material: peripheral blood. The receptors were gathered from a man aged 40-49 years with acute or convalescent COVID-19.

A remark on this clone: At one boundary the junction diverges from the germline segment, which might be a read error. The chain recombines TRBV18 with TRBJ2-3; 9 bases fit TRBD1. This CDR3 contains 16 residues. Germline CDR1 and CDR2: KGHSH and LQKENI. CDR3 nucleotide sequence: TGTGCCAGCACACCCACTCCGGACAGGGGTACAGATACGCAGTATTTT. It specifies CASTPTPDRGTDTQYF.

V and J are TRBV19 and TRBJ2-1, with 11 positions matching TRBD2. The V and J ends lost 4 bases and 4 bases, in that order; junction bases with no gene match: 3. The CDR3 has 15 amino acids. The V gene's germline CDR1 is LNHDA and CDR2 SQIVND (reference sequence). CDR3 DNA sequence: TGTGCCAGTAGTAAACTAGCGGGAGCTTACAATGAGCAGTTCTTC. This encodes CASSKLAGAYNEQFF.

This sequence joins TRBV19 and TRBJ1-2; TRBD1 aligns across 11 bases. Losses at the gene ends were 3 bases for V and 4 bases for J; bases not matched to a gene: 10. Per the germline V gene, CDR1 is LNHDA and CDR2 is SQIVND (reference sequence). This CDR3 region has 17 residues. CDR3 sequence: CASSMIWTGGEGYGYTF. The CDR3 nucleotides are TGTGCCAGTAGTATGATCTGGACAGGGGGCGAGGGCTATGGCTACACCTTC.

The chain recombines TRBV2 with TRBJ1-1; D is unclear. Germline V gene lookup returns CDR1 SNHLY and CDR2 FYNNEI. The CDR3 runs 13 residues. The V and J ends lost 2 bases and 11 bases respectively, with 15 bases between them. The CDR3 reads CASSERQVLRAFF. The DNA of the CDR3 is TGTGCCAGCAGTGAAAGGCAGGTGCTACGTGCTTTCTTT.

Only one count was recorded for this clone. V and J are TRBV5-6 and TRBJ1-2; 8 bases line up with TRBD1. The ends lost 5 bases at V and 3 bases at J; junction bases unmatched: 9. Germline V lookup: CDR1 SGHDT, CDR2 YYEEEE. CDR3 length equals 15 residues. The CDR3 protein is CASSRQGARDYGYTF. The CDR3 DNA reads TGTGCCAGCAGTCGTCAGGGGGCGAGGGACTATGGCTACACCTTC.

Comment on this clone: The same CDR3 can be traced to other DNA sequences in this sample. The CDR3 spells CASSQTGHQPQHF. CDR3 coding DNA: TGTGCCAGCAGCCAGACAGGCCATCAGCCCCAGCATTTT. The chain is built from TRBV9 and TRBJ1-5; perhaps TRBD1 as D (6 bases). This CDR3 is built from 13 residues. The germline V gene encodes CDR1 SGDLS and CDR2 YYNGEE. V was trimmed by 4 bases and J by 5 bases, leaving 10 bases between them.

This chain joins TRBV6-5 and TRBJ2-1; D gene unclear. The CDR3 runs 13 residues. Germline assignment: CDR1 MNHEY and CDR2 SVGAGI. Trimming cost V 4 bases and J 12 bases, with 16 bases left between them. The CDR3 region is CASSSSTTPGQFF. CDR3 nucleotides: TGTGCCAGCAGTTCGTCCACGACCCCGGGGCAGTTCTTC.

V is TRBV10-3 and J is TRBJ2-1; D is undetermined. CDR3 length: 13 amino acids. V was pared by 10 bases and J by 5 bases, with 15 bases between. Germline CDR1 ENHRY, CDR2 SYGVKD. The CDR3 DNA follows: TGTGCCACTGCCCTTTCCCGGGACAATGAGCAGTTCTTC. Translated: CATALSRDNEQFF.

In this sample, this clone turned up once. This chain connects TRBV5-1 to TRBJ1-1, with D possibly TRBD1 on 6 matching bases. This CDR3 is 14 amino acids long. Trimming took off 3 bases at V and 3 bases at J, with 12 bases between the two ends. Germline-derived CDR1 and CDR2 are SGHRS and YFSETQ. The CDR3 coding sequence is TGCGCCAGCAGCTCCAGGGGTTGGGACACTGAAGCTTTCTTT. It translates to CASSSRGWDTEAFF.

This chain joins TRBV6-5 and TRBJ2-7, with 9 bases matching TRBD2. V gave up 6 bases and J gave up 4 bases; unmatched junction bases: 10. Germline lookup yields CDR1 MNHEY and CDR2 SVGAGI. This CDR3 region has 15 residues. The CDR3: CASREPGLAGYEQYF. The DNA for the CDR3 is TGTGCCAGCAGAGAGCCGGGACTAGCTGGGTACGAGCAGTACTTC.

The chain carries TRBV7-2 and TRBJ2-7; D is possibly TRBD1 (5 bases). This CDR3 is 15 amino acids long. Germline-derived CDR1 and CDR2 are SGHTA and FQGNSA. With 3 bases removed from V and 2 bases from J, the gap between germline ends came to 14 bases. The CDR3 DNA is TGTGCCAGCAGCTTTCGCAGGGATAGACCCTACGAGCAGTACTTC. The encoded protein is CASSFRRDRPYEQYF.

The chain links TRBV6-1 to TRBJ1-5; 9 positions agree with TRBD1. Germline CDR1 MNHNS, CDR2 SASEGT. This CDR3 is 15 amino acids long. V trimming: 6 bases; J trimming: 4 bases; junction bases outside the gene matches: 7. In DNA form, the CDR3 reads TGTGCCAGCAGCCGGGACAGGGCTGGAAATCAGCCCCAGCATTTT. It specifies CASSRDRAGNQPQHF.

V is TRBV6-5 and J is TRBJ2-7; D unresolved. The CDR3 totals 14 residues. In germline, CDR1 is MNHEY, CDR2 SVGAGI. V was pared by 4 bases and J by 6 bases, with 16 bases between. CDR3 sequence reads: CASSFRREAREQYF. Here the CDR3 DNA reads TGTGCCAGCAGTTTTAGAAGAGAGGCACGCGAGCAGTACTTC.

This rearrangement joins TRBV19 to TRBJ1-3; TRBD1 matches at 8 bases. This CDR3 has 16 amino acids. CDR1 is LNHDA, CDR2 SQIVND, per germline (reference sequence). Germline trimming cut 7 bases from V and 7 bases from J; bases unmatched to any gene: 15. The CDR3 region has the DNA TGTGCCAGTACCCTGACCCCCGGGACAGGTTTTAACACCATATATTTT. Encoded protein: CASTLTPGTGFNTIYF.

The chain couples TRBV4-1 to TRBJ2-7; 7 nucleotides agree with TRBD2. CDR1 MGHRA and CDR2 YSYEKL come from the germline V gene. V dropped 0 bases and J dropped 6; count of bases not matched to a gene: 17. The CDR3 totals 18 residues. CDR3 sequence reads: CASSQEGLAETPVVEQYF. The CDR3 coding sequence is TGCGCCAGCAGCCAAGAGGGGCTAGCGGAGACCCCCGTCGTCGAGCAGTACTTC.

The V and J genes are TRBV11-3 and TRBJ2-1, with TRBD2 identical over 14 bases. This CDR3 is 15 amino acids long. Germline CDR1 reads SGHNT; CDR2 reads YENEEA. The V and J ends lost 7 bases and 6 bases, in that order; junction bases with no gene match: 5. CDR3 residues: CASTAGTSGSNEQFF. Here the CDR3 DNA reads TGTGCCAGCACCGCAGGGACTAGCGGGAGCAATGAGCAGTTCTTC.

The CDR3 here is CASSLLRSENSPLHF. The CDR3, as DNA: TGCGCCAGCAGCTTGCTGCGGTCGGAAAATTCACCCCTCCACTTT. The V and J genes are TRBV5-1 and TRBJ1-6; unclear D gene. Between the trimmed V and J ends, which lost 1 base and 7 bases, there was a span of 12 bases. From germline, CDR1 is SGHRS and CDR2 YFSETQ. The CDR3 is 15 amino acids.

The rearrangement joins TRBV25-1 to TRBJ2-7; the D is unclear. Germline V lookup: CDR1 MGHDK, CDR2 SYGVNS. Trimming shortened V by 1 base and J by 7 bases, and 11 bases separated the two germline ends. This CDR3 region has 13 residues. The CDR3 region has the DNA TGTGCCAGCAGTGAATGGGCAGTCCTGGAGCAGTACTTC. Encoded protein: CASSEWAVLEQYF.

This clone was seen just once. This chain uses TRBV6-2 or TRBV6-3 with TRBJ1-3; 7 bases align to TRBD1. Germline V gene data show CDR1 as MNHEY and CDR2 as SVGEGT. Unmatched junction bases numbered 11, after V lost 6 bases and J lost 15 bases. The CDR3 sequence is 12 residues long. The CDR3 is CASSRSGQVEYF. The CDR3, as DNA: TGTGCCAGCAGCCGATCAGGACAGGTCGAATATTTT.

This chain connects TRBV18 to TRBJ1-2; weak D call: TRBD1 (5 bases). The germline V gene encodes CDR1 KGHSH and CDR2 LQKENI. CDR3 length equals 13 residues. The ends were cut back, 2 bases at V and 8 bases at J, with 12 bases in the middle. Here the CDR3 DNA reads TGTGCCAGCTCACCAGAAGACAGACGCGGCTACACCTTC. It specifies CASSPEDRRGYTF. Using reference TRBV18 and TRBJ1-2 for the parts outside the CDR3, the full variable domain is NAGVMQNPRHLVRRRGQEARLRCSPMKGHSHVYWYRQLPEEGLKFMVYLQKENIIDESGMPKERFSAEFPKEGPSILRIQQVVRGDSAAYFCASSPEDRRGYTFGSGTRLTVV.

CDR3 amino acids: CASSLRGAQTYGYTF. As DNA, the CDR3 is TGCGCCAGCAGCCTCCGGGGGGCGCAAACTTATGGCTACACCTTC. The V call is TRBV4-3, the J call TRBJ1-2, with D maybe TRBD1 (6 bases). The V gene lost 4 bases and the J gene lost 5 bases, with 17 bases spanning the gap. Germline values: CDR1 LGHNA, CDR2 YSLEER. The CDR3 length is 15 residues.

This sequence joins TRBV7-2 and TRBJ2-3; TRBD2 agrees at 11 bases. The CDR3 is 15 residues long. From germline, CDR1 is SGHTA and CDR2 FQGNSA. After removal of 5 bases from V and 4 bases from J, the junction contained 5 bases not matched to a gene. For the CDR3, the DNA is TGTGCCAGCAGCCATAGCGGGAGGGGATCAGATACGCAGTATTTT. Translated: CASSHSGRGSDTQYF.

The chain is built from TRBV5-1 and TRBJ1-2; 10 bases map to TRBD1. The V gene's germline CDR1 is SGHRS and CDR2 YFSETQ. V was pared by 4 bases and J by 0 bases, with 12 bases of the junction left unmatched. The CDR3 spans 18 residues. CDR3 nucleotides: TGCGCCAGCAGCCCATTCAGTGGGACAGGGGCGACTAACTATGGCTACACCTTC. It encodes CASSPFSGTGATNYGYTF.

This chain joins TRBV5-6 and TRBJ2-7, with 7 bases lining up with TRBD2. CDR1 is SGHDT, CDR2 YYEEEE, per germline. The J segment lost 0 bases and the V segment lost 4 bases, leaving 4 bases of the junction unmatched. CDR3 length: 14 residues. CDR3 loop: CASSPAGSSYEQYF. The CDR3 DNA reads TGTGCCAGCAGCCCAGCGGGGTCCTCCTACGAGCAGTACTTC. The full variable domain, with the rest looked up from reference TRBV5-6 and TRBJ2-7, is DAGVTQSPTHLIKTRGQQVTLRCSPKSGHDTVSWYQQALGQGPQFIFQYYEEEERQRGNFPDRFSGHQFPNYSSELNVNALLLGDSALYLCASSPAGSSYEQYFGPGTRLTVT.

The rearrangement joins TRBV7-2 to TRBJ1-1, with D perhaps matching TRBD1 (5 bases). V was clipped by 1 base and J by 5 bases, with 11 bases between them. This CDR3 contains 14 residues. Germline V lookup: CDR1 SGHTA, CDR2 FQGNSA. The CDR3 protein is CASSLVSGHTEAFF. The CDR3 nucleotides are TGTGCCAGCAGCTTAGTATCAGGGCATACTGAAGCTTTCTTT.

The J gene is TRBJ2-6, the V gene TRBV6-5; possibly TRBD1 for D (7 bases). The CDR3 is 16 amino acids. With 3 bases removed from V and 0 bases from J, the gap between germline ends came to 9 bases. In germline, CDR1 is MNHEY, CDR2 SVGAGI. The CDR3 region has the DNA TGTGCCAGCAGTTATCAGGGGGGCTCTGGGGCCAACGTCCTGACTTTC. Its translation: CASSYQGGSGANVLTF.

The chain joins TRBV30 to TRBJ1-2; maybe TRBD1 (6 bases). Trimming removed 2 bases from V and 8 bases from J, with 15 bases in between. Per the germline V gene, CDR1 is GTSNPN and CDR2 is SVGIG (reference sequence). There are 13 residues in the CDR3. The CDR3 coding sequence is TGTGCCTGGAGTTCGCGGACAGACGGCGGCTACACCTTC. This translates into CAWSSRTDGGYTF.